This T cell receptor beta chain was sequenced in a study of T cell clones after liver transplantation. The study's findings and limits: Migration into the graft, not deletion, may explain lost graft donor-reactive T cells. Circulating graft-donor-reactive CD4 TCRbeta sequences fell significantly post-transplant in most of the 8 subjects.

Generated by immunoSEQ multiplex PCR, the TCRdb table keeps only in-frame clones and is missing some. The sample carries about 9,200 clones, almost 80% recorded once. CD3+CD4+ and CD3+CD8+ cells were FACS-sorted from thawed unstimulated PBMCs. The CDR3 spans 13 residues. V lost 2 bases and J lost 5, with 9 bases in between. CDR1 is MNHEY and CDR2 is SMNVEV in the germline V gene (reference sequence). As concerns this clone: Its antigen is not identified.

This chain links TRBV27 with TRBJ2-5, with D uncertain. The clonotype originates from a human patient who received a liver transplant. The graft donor may have contributed some T cells. This specimen was CD8+ T cells from blood, taken at the 22-month timepoint. CDR3 residues: CASSLQSEETQYF. The CDR3 nucleotides are TGTGCCAGCAGTTTACAGTCCGAGGAGACCCAGTACTTC.